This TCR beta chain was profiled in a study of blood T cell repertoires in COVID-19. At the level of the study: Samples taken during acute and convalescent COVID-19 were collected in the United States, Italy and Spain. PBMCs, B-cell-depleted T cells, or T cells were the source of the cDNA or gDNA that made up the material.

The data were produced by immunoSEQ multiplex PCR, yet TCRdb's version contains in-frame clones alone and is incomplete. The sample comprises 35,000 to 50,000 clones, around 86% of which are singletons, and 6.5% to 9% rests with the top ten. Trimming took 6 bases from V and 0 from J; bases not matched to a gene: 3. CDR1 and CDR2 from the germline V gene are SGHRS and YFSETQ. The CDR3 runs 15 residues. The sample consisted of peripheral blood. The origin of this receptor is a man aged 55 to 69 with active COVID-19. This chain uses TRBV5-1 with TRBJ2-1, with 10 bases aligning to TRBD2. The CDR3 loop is CASTGLADSYNEQFF. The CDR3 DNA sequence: TGCGCCAGCACTGGACTAGCGGACTCCTACAATGAGCAGTTCTTC.